This TCR beta chain was retrieved from a study of T cell responses to AZD1222 COVID-19 vaccine. Per the germline V gene, CDR1 is KGHSH and CDR2 is LQKENI. V trimming: 5 bases; J trimming: 4 bases; junction bases outside the gene matches: 4. The CDR3 spans 14 residues. Measured with immunoSEQ multiplex PCR; TCRdb has only the in-frame clones, and not every one. The data hold tens of thousands of clones, with around nine tenths observed a single time. The input for sequencing was peripheral blood, taken on day 0 of AZD1222 vaccination. The V and J genes are TRBV18 and TRBJ2-5, with 10 bases lining up with TRBD1. This sequence was found in an adult in good health. The CDR3: CASSGTGDRETQYF. The CDR3, as DNA: TGTGCCAGCTCAGGGACAGGGGACAGAGAGACCCAGTACTTC.